This T cell receptor beta chain was observed in a study of blood T cell repertoires in COVID-19. Methods used by the authors: How many nucleated cells were present was estimated from reference gene primer amplification. The table came from immunoSEQ multiplex PCR; TCRdb's copy has only in-frame clones and leaves some out. That table furnishes V, J and clone size, whereas the DNA furnished D and trimming. In the table there are tens of thousands of clones, approximately 89% of which are singletons. V lost 0 bases and J 2 bases, leaving 14 bases between the germline ends. Germline V lookup: CDR1 LNHNV, CDR2 YYDKDF (reference sequence). CDR3 length equals 17 residues.

Sequenced material: peripheral blood. The receptor comes from a human donor in a cohort sampled during active COVID-19. The chain uses TRBV15 and TRBJ1-3; a possible D gene is TRBD1 (5 bases). In nucleotides, the CDR3 is TGTGCCACCAGCAGAGATGGCGGGGCTTCGCCTGGAAACACCATATATTTT. It translates to CATSRDGGASPGNTIYF. Complete variable domain (other parts from reference TRBV15 and TRBJ1-3): DAMVIQNPRYQVTQFGKPVTLSCSQTLNHNVMYWYQQKSSQAPKLLFHYYDKDFNNEADTPDNFQSRRPNTSFCFLDIRSPGLGDTAMYLCATSRDGGASPGNTIYFGEGSWLTVV.